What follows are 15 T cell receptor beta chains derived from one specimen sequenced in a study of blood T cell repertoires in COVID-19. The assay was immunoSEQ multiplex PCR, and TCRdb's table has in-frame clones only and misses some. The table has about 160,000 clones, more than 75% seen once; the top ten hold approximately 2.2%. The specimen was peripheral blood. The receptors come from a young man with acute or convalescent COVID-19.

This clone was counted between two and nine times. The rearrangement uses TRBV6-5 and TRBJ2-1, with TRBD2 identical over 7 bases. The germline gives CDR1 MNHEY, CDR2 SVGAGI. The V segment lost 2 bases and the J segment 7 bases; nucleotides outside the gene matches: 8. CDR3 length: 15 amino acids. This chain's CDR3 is CASSYGAGVGNEQFF. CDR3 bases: TGTGCCAGCAGTTACGGCGCGGGAGTTGGAAATGAGCAGTTCTTC.

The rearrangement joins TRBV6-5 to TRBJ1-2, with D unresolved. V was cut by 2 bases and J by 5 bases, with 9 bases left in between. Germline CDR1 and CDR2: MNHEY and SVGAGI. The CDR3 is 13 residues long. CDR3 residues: CASSYGGRYGYTF. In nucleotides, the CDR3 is TGTGCCAGCAGTTACGGCGGGCGATATGGCTACACCTTC.

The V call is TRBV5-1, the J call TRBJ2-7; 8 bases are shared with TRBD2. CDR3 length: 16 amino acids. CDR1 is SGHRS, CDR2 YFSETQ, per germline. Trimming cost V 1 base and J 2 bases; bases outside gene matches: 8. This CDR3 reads CASSLREGGNPYEQYF. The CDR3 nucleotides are TGCGCCAGCAGCTTGCGGGAGGGGGGGAACCCCTACGAGCAGTACTTC.

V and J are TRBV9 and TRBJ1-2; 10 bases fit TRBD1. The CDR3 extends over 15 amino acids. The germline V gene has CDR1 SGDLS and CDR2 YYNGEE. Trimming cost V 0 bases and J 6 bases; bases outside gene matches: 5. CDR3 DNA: TGTGCCAGCAGCGTAGACACCGGGACAGGGGATGGCTACACCTTC. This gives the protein CASSVDTGTGDGYTF.

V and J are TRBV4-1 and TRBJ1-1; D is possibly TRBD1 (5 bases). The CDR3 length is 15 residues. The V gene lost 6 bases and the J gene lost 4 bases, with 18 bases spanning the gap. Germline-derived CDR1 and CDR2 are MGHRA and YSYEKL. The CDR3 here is CASSEGLGGTTEAFF. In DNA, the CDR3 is TGCGCCAGCAGTGAAGGGTTGGGGGGGACCACTGAAGCTTTCTTT.

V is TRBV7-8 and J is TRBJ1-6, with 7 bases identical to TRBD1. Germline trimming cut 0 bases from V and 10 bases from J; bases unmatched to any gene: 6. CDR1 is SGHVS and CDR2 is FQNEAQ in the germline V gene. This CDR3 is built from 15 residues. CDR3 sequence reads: CASSLAGGLNSPLHF. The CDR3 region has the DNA TGTGCCAGCAGCTTAGCAGGGGGCCTTAACTCACCCCTCCACTTT.

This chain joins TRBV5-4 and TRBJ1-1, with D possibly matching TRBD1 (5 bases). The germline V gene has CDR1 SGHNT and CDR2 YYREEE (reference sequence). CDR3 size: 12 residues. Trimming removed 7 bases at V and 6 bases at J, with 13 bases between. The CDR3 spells CASQTGGAEAFF. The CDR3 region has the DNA TGTGCCAGCCAAACCGGGGGGGCTGAAGCTTTCTTT.

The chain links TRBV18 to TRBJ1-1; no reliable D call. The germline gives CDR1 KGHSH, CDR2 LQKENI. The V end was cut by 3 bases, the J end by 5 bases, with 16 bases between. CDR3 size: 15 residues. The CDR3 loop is CASSPQDVPGTEAFF. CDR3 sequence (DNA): TGTGCCAGCTCACCGCAGGACGTCCCGGGGACTGAAGCTTTCTTT.

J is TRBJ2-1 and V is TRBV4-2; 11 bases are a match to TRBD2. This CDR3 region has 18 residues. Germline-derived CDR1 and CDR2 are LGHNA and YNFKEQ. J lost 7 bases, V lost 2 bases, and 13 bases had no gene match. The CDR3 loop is CASSQRATSGGVSNEQFF. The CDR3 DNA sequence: TGTGCCAGCAGCCAAAGGGCTACTAGCGGGGGAGTAAGTAATGAGCAGTTCTTC.

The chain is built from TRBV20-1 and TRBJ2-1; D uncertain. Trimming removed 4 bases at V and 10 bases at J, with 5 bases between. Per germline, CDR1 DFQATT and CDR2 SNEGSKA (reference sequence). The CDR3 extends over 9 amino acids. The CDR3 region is CSATLEQFF. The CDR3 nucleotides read TGCAGTGCTACTTTGGAGCAGTTCTTC.

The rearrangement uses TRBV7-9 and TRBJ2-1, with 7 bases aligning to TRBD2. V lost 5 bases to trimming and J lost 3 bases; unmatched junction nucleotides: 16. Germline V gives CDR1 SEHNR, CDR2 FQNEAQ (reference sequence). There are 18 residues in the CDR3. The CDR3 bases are TGTGCCAGCAGCGTGGGGGGGTCGACTACCCAGAGCTACAATGAGCAGTTCTTC. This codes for CASSVGGSTTQSYNEQFF.

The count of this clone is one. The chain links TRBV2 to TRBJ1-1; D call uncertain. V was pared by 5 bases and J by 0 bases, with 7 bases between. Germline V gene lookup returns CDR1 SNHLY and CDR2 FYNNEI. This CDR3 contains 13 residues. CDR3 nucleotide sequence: TGTGCCAGCAGTTACAGCATGAACACTGAAGCTTTCTTT. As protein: CASSYSMNTEAFF.

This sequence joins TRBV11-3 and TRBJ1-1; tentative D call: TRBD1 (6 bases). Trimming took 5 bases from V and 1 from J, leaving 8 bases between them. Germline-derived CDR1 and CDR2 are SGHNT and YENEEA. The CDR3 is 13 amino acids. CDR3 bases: TGTGCCAGCAGCACAGGGACGAACACTGAAGCTTTCTTT. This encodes CASSTGTNTEAFF.

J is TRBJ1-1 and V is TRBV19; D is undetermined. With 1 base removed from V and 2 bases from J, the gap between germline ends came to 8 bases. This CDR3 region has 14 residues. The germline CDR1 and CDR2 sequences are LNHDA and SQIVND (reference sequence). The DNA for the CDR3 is TGTGCCAGTAGTATAGTCCCGTTTAACACTGAAGCTTTCTTT. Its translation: CASSIVPFNTEAFF.

The CDR3 sequence is CASSSQGVTTTSTDTQYF. The CDR3 bases are TGTGCCAGCAGCTCTCAGGGGGTAACCACAACTAGCACAGATACGCAGTATTTT. V gene TRBV11-2 combines with J gene TRBJ2-3; 7 bases fit TRBD1. The CDR3 consists of 18 residues. The germline gives CDR1 SGHAT, CDR2 FQNNGV. The J segment lost 0 bases and the V segment lost 4 bases, leaving 13 bases of the junction unmatched.